Included here is one T cell receptor (beta chain) sequence, with context. This record comes from a study of T cells expressing NK-cell markers. At the level of the study: Sequencing covered eight donors, seven HCMV-seropositive and one seronegative.

The CDR3 is 18 amino acids. Germline-derived CDR1 and CDR2 are SGHRS and YFSETQ. TCRdb re-called the 5' RACE reads and catalogs CDR3 proteins one per entry, DNA excluded. The table lists a few hundred thousand distinct CDR3 sequences, with 5.2% in the top ten. The source is a man aged 18 to 69 in good health. Sequencing used blood T cells: a sorted CD56 or NKG2C T cell subset, CD4+ or CD8+ T cells, or bulk PBMC T cells (not recorded which). The chain has TRBV5-1 and TRBJ2-3; with no DNA, the TCRdb D assignment of TRBD2 cannot be verified. This CDR3 is CASSATGTSGGVADTQYF.